This T cell receptor (beta chain) originates from a study of OX40 agonist ivuxolimab in advanced cancers. Across the whole study: As their treatment, patients were administered ivuxolimab, an agonistic anti-OX40 (CD134) antibody. Each patient was given ivuxolimab into a vein every 2 weeks, at 0.01 to 10 mg/kg.

The data were produced by immunoSEQ multiplex PCR, yet TCRdb's version contains in-frame clones alone and is incomplete. The repertoire has tens of thousands of clones, roughly nine tenths of them found once; the top ten carry approximately 9.3%. The CDR3 totals 14 residues. V was trimmed by 2 bases and J by 3 bases, leaving 8 bases between them. Germline V gene lookup returns CDR1 SEHNR and CDR2 FQNEAQ (reference sequence). This chain joins TRBV7-9 and TRBJ2-1; D not certain. The sequence was collected from an adult with an advanced solid tumor such as melanoma, head and neck, liver or kidney cancer. The sequencing here drew on CD4+ or CD8+ T cells sorted from blood, taken in a trial of the OX40 agonist ivuxolimab. The CDR3 region has the DNA TGTGCCAGCAGCTTATCGACCAACTACAATGAGCAGTTCTTC. This translates into CASSLSTNYNEQFF.